This T cell receptor beta chain was documented in a study of cytomegalovirus exposure and HLA in healthy donors. Across the study: Unique TCRs numbering roughly 85 million, obtained from HLA-typed donors, made up an early data release. Findings and limits, study-wide: Equally common other TCR beta chains were less clonally expanded than HLA-associated ones, a later analysis found. Most TCR sequences were seen very rarely across donors, but some public TCRs occurred in many. Near-uniform donor sequencing depth was presumed by presence/absence analyses.

Vbeta (60) and Jbeta (13) primers were used in the PCR. Sequencing used immunoSEQ multiplex PCR; TCRdb keeps in-frame clones, though not all of them. The data show 200,000 to 250,000 clones, around four fifths seen once. Germline lookup yields CDR1 SGHTA and CDR2 FQGTGA. V lost 4 bases, J lost 4 bases, and 8 bases lay in between. The CDR3 runs to 13 residues. In regard to this clone: What it binds is not known.

Sequencing input: PBMCs. This chain links TRBV7-3 with TRBJ1-3; tentatively, D is TRBD1 (5 bases). The receptor was isolated from a middle-aged woman in good health and CMV-seronegative. CDR3 bases: TGTGCCAGCAGCTCACAGGCAGGAAACACCATATATTTT. It codes for CASSSQAGNTIYF.